These 30 T cell receptor beta chains were all obtained from the same sample, sequenced in a study of cytomegalovirus exposure and HLA in healthy donors. The primer mix had 60 Vbeta and 13 Jbeta primers. The table came from immunoSEQ multiplex PCR; TCRdb's copy has only in-frame clones and leaves some out. Of 150,000 to 200,000 clones listed, approximately 80% are singletons. The sequencing input was PBMCs. The receptor source for this set is a young woman in good health and CMV-seronegative.

DNA for the CDR3: TGTGCCAGCAGGCTGGGGAGCTCTCCAACCTACGAGCAGTACTTC. It yields the protein CASRLGSSPTYEQYF. The chain recombines TRBV6-5 with TRBJ2-7, with D perhaps matching TRBD2 (5 bases). V shed 6 bases and J shed 2 bases, with 17 bases lying between them. Per the germline V gene, CDR1 is MNHEY and CDR2 is SVGAGI. There are 15 residues in the CDR3.

This chain uses TRBV29-1 with TRBJ1-2; the D gene is possibly TRBD1 (6 bases). Trimming took off 4 bases at V and 6 bases at J, with 9 bases between the two ends. Germline CDR1 is SQVTM and CDR2 is ANQGSEA. The CDR3 runs 11 residues. For the CDR3, the DNA is TGCAGCGTTGGGGCAGGGGATGGCTACACCTTC. Amino acid sequence: CSVGAGDGYTF.

The rearrangement uses TRBV11-2 and TRBJ2-3, with TRBD2 as a possible D gene (5 bases). V dropped 6 bases and J dropped 8 bases, with 15 bases sitting between them. Per the germline V gene, CDR1 is SGHAT and CDR2 is FQNNGV. The CDR3 has 13 residues. The CDR3 here is CASRAEAPGTQYF. The CDR3 nucleotides are TGTGCCAGCAGGGCGGAGGCCCCTGGTACGCAGTATTTT.

The V and J genes are TRBV6-5 and TRBJ2-5; 10 bases are shared with TRBD1. TRBJ2-7 explains the end of the DNA better; the J call may be wrong. The CDR3 sequence is 15 residues long. Per germline, CDR1 MNHEY and CDR2 SVGAGI. The CDR3 sequence: CASTWRPGTGAEQYF. The DNA for the CDR3 is TGTGCCAGCACCTGGCGTCCAGGGACAGGGGCCGAGCAGTACTTC.

The V call is TRBV7-8, the J call TRBJ2-7, with TRBD2 identical over 8 bases. The germline gives CDR1 SGHVS, CDR2 FQNEAQ. The length of the CDR3 is 17 residues. Unmatched junction bases numbered 10, after V lost 0 bases and J lost 3 bases. CDR3 sequence: CASSLARLASGLYEQYF. DNA of the CDR3: TGTGCCAGCAGCTTAGCGCGATTGGCTAGCGGGCTCTACGAGCAGTACTTC.

This clone was seen only once. V is TRBV5-1 and J is TRBJ2-7; 7 nucleotides match TRBD1. The CDR3 has 15 residues. Germline trimming cut 0 bases from V and 2 bases from J; bases unmatched to any gene: 5. Germline CDR1 is SGHRS and CDR2 is YFSETQ. CDR3: CASSLDSRGTYEQYF. The CDR3 DNA sequence: TGCGCCAGCAGCTTGGATAGCAGGGGGACCTACGAGCAGTACTTC. Full variable domain (rest looked up from reference TRBV5-1 and TRBJ2-7): KAGVTQTPRYLIKTRGQQVTLSCSPISGHRSVSWYQQTPGQGLQFLFEYFSETQRNKGNFPGRFSGRQFSNSRSEMNVSTLELGDSALYLCASSLDSRGTYEQYFGPGTRLTVT.

The chain has TRBV19 and TRBJ1-1; D not resolved. V lost 2 bases, J lost 7 bases, and 14 bases lay in between. The CDR3 has 14 residues. CDR1 and CDR2 (germline): LNHDA, SQIVND (reference sequence). This CDR3 is CASSILGLPGEAFF. As DNA, the CDR3 is TGTGCCAGTAGTATACTCGGACTTCCCGGTGAAGCTTTCTTT.

As concerns this clone: The germline gene is not matched at one end of the junction; a read error may be the cause. Other DNA sequences within the sample encode an identical CDR3. The chain employs TRBV27 and TRBJ2-7; weak D call: TRBD2 (6 bases). The germline V gene encodes CDR1 MNHEY and CDR2 SMNVEV (reference sequence). The CDR3 covers 16 residues. CDR3 protein: CASSLSAGISSYEQYF. Here the CDR3 DNA reads TGTGCCAGCAGTTTATCAGCGGGCATATCTTCCTATGAGCAGTACTTC.

This chain uses TRBV4-1 with TRBJ1-3; D call uncertain. CDR3 length: 14 amino acids. From germline, CDR1 is MGHRA and CDR2 YSYEKL. V was shortened by 3 bases and J by 0 bases, with 6 bases between the two germline ends. CDR3 in amino acids: CASSQVSSGNTIYF. DNA of the CDR3: TGCGCCAGCAGCCAGGTGAGCTCTGGAAACACCATATATTTT.

The count of this clone is one. This rearrangement joins TRBV28 to TRBJ2-1; 8 bases map to TRBD2. This CDR3 contains 15 residues. Germline CDR1 is MDHEN and CDR2 is SYDVKM. The ends lost 7 bases at V and 4 bases at J; junction bases unmatched: 9. The CDR3 DNA is TGTGCCAGCACCTTGGGGCTAGCGGGTTACAATGAGCAGTTCTTC. Amino acids: CASTLGLAGYNEQFF.

This chain uses TRBV19 with TRBJ1-1; D perhaps matches TRBD1 (6 bases). The CDR3 covers 14 residues. Germline V gives CDR1 LNHDA, CDR2 SQIVND (reference sequence). Trimming cost V 7 bases and J 0 bases, with 12 bases left between them. The CDR3 DNA follows: TGTGCCAGTAACCCGGACAGCTTGAACACTGAAGCTTTCTTT. Residues: CASNPDSLNTEAFF.

This CDR3 is CASSLFGAGQGEKLFF. The CDR3 DNA reads TGTGCCAGCAGTTTATTTGGAGCAGGGCAAGGTGAAAAACTGTTTTTT. The chain carries TRBV27 and TRBJ1-4, with a possible D match to TRBD1 (5 bases). The CDR3 runs 16 residues. V was trimmed by 1 base and J by 7 bases, leaving 16 bases between them. The germline gives CDR1 MNHEY, CDR2 SMNVEV (reference sequence).

This clone was observed a single time. The V and J genes are TRBV5-1 and TRBJ1-3; D possibly corresponds to TRBD1 (5 bases). From germline, CDR1 is SGHRS and CDR2 YFSETQ. This CDR3 is 13 amino acids long. V was cut by 7 bases and J by 2 bases, with 10 bases left in between. The CDR3 reads CASGGSPGNTIYF. CDR3 DNA sequence: TGCGCCAGCGGGGGGTCCCCTGGAAACACCATATATTTT.

V gene TRBV10-1 combines with J gene TRBJ2-7; TRBD1 might be the D (6 bases). V was shortened by 3 bases and J by 7 bases, with 19 bases between the two germline ends. CDR1 and CDR2 (germline): WNHNN, SYGVQD (reference sequence). This CDR3 spans 15 amino acids. This CDR3 is CASSELDSTSGEQYF. The CDR3 nucleotides are TGCGCCAGCAGTGAATTGGACAGCACCTCTGGAGAGCAGTACTTC.

CDR3 bases: TGCGCCAGCAGCCAAGATTTTCAGTCTGAAGCTTTCTTT. Translating it yields CASSQDFQSEAFF. This rearrangement joins TRBV4-1 to TRBJ1-1; no definite D call. V was shortened by 0 bases and J by 6 bases, with 8 bases between the two germline ends. The CDR3 loop spans 13 amino acids. The V gene's germline CDR1 is MGHRA and CDR2 YSYEKL.

The chain is built from TRBV11-2 and TRBJ2-3, with TRBD1 as a possible D gene (6 bases). Germline V CDR1 and CDR2: SGHAT, FQNNGV. The CDR3 totals 13 residues. Trimming took 7 bases from V and 0 from J, leaving 8 bases between them. The CDR3 here is CASTGQSTDTQYF. The CDR3 DNA reads as TGTGCCAGCACAGGACAGAGCACAGATACGCAGTATTTT.

J is TRBJ1-1 and V is TRBV7-9, with 10 bases identical to TRBD1. The junction had 8 bases not matched to a gene; V was cut back by 8 bases and J by 5 bases. This CDR3 comprises 14 residues. Germline values: CDR1 SEHNR, CDR2 FQNEAQ (reference sequence). The CDR3 region has the DNA TGTGCCAGCCGGAGACAGGGGGCGGGAACTGAAGCTTTCTTT. Translation: CASRRQGAGTEAFF.

V gene TRBV18 combines with J gene TRBJ1-4, with D possibly TRBD1 on 6 matching bases. V lost 3 bases and J 1 base, leaving 9 bases between the germline ends. CDR3 size: 15 residues. CDR1 and CDR2 from the germline V gene are KGHSH and LQKENI. DNA of the CDR3: TGTGCCAGCTCACCTAGGACAGTAACTAATGAAAAACTGTTTTTT. It translates to CASSPRTVTNEKLFF.

This clone has only one observation. The V and J genes are TRBV7-3 and TRBJ2-5; TRBD2 might be the D (5 bases). This CDR3 is 14 amino acids long. Germline V gene lookup returns CDR1 SGHTA and CDR2 FQGTGA. The V end lost 1 base, the J end lost 4 bases, and 10 bases lay between the germline ends. The CDR3 loop reads CASSLNGVGETQYF. The CDR3 DNA reads as TGTGCCAGCAGCTTAAACGGGGTAGGAGAGACCCAGTACTTC.

The chain is built from TRBV9 and TRBJ2-2, with 14 bases that match TRBD2. The CDR3 totals 18 residues. Per the germline V gene, CDR1 is SGDLS and CDR2 is YYNGEE. V was clipped by 4 bases and J by 4 bases; unmatched bases: 9. DNA for the CDR3: TGTGCCAGCAGCTCCCAAACTGGACTAGCGGGGGGCACCGGGGAGCTGTTTTTT. Residues: CASSSQTGLAGGTGELFF.

V gene TRBV5-1 combines with J gene TRBJ2-5; D gene ambiguous. This CDR3 region has 15 residues. V shed 0 bases and J shed 2 bases, with 11 bases lying between them. Germline V gene lookup returns CDR1 SGHRS and CDR2 YFSETQ. The chain's CDR3 is CASSLVEGGQETQYF. Written as DNA, the CDR3 is TGCGCCAGCAGCTTGGTGGAAGGCGGTCAAGAGACCCAGTACTTC.

J is TRBJ1-3 and V is TRBV5-8; D is undetermined. V was trimmed by 7 bases and J by 2 bases, leaving 7 bases between them. Germline V gives CDR1 SGHTS, CDR2 YDEGEE. The CDR3 totals 12 residues. CDR3 nucleotide sequence: TGTGCCAGCTCGAGAACTGGAAACACCATATATTTT. Residues: CASSRTGNTIYF. Combining the CDR3 with reference TRBV5-8 and TRBJ1-3 gives the whole variable domain EAGVTQSPTHLIKTRGQQATLRCSPISGHTSVYWYQQALGLGLQFLLWYDEGEERNRGNFPPRFSGRQFPNYSSELNVNALELEDSALYLCASSRTGNTIYFGEGSWLTVV.

This sequence joins TRBV10-3 and TRBJ2-3, with 12 bases lining up with TRBD1. This CDR3 has 19 amino acids. The V gene end was trimmed by 4 bases and the J gene end by 2 bases; junction bases not matched to a gene: 13. Per germline, CDR1 ENHRY and CDR2 SYGVKD. CDR3: CAISAGPGQGAKFTDTQYF. The CDR3 region has the DNA TGTGCCATCAGTGCCGGACCGGGACAGGGGGCGAAGTTCACAGATACGCAGTATTTT.

The V gene is TRBV5-5, the J gene TRBJ1-1; tentatively, D is TRBD1 (5 bases). V gave up 4 bases and J gave up 1 base, with 14 bases separating them. Looked up from germline, CDR1 is SGHKS and CDR2 is YYEKEE (reference sequence). There are 15 residues in the CDR3. In DNA, the CDR3 is TGTGCCAGCAGCCCCGCGGCGGGGCCGAACACTGAAGCTTTCTTT. Translated: CASSPAAGPNTEAFF. The full variable domain, in which reference TRBV5-5 and TRBJ1-1 provide the parts outside the CDR3, is DAGVTQSPTHLIKTRGQQVTLRCSPISGHKSVSWYQQVLGQGPQFIFQYYEKEERGRGNFPDRFSARQFPNYSSELNVNALLLGDSALYLCASSPAAGPNTEAFFGQGTRLTVV.

The chain employs TRBV7-6 and TRBJ2-7, with D possibly matching TRBD1 (5 bases). V was cut by 1 base and J by 2 bases, with 12 bases left in between. The CDR3 length is 15 residues. From germline, CDR1 is SGHVS and CDR2 FNYEAQ. CDR3 in DNA: TGTGCCAGCAGCTTAGTCCCGGACACCGCCTACGAGCAGTACTTC. Residues: CASSLVPDTAYEQYF.

This clone was seen more than once but under ten times. The V gene is TRBV28, the J gene TRBJ2-1, with TRBD2 matching over 7 bases. CDR1 is MDHEN, CDR2 SYDVKM, per germline. V was pared by 3 bases and J by 9 bases, with 8 bases of the junction left unmatched. This CDR3 is built from 14 residues. The CDR3 sequence: CASSFGGSAVEQFF. DNA for the CDR3: TGTGCCAGCAGTTTCGGCGGGAGTGCGGTTGAGCAGTTCTTC.

This clone has a handful of counts. The chain recombines TRBV7-3 with TRBJ2-3; 13 bases map to TRBD2. With 5 bases clipped from V and 15 bases from J, the junction kept 14 bases outside the gene matches. Germline CDR1 is SGHTA and CDR2 is FQGTGA. This CDR3 region has 15 residues. CDR3 region: CASSIPSGTSGDLYF. As DNA, the CDR3 is TGTGCCAGCAGCATTCCCTCCGGGACTAGCGGGGATCTTTATTTT.

This chain joins TRBV5-1 and TRBJ1-3, with unresolved D. CDR1 is SGHRS and CDR2 is YFSETQ in the germline V gene. The germline V and J ends were trimmed by 0 bases and 3 bases, with 10 bases remaining between them. The CDR3 is 15 residues long. The CDR3 region is CASSLAAGYGNTIYF. The DNA of the CDR3 is TGCGCCAGCAGCTTGGCCGCGGGTTATGGAAACACCATATATTTT. Looking up the rest from reference TRBV5-1 and TRBJ1-3 gives the full variable domain: KAGVTQTPRYLIKTRGQQVTLSCSPISGHRSVSWYQQTPGQGLQFLFEYFSETQRNKGNFPGRFSGRQFSNSRSEMNVSTLELGDSALYLCASSLAAGYGNTIYFGEGSWLTVV.

The gene calls are TRBV23-1 and TRBJ2-7; tentatively, D is TRBD1 (6 bases). TRBV23-1 qualifies as an ORF whose function is uncertain. The CDR3 is 12 amino acids. V dropped 10 bases and J dropped 2 bases, with 12 bases sitting between them. CDR3 coding DNA: TGCGCCATGGAGAGACAGGCCTACGAGCAGTACTTC. Translation: CAMERQAYEQYF.

This chain joins TRBV5-6 and TRBJ1-1; D gene uncertain. This CDR3 is built from 15 residues. Germline V lookup: CDR1 SGHDT, CDR2 YYEEEE. The ends were cut back, 0 bases at V and 1 base at J, with 10 bases in the middle. The CDR3 sequence is CASSLGGSPNTEAFF. CDR3 DNA sequence: TGTGCCAGCAGCTTGGGCGGGTCCCCGAACACTGAAGCTTTCTTT. Supplemented by reference TRBV5-6 and TRBJ1-1, the full variable domain reads DAGVTQSPTHLIKTRGQQVTLRCSPKSGHDTVSWYQQALGQGPQFIFQYYEEEERQRGNFPDRFSGHQFPNYSSELNVNALLLGDSALYLCASSLGGSPNTEAFFGQGTRLTVV.